Sequencing of this TCR beta chain was carried out in a study of blood T cell repertoires in COVID-19. The CDR3 has 13 amino acids. V lost 2 bases, J lost 8 bases, and 10 bases lay in between. Per the study methods: Nucleated cell number was recorded as an estimate derived from reference gene primer amplification. Produced via immunoSEQ multiplex PCR; TCRdb's table is partial and in-frame only. The D gene and trimming were derived from the DNA, and the V and J assignments and clone size from that table. The data show around 240,000 clones, with around 84% seen just once and 1.4% held by the top ten. Material for sequencing was peripheral blood. This chain joins TRBV12-3 or TRBV12-4 and TRBJ1-5; D remains ambiguous. The sequence came from a woman between 35 and 50 years old who had recovered from COVID-19. CDR3 sequence reads: CASSLRGQEPQHF. CDR3 in DNA: TGTGCCAGCAGTTTACGGGGTCAGGAGCCCCAGCATTTT.